A single sample is the source of the 32 T cell receptor beta chains below, sequenced in a study of blood T cell repertoires in COVID-19. Profiling relied on immunoSEQ multiplex PCR, and the TCRdb table lists in-frame clones only, not all of them. The table records about 160,000 clones, over 60% of them present only once. The material sequenced was peripheral blood. The receptor set was obtained from a man in his 60s with acute or convalescent COVID-19.

The CDR3 sequence: CASSPGQGVGNTEAFF. CDR3 DNA: TGTGCCAGCAGTCCGGGACAGGGGGTGGGGAACACTGAAGCTTTCTTT. The chain employs TRBV6-6 and TRBJ1-1; 11 bases are a match to TRBD1. The germline V gene encodes CDR1 MNHNY and CDR2 SVGAGI (reference sequence). The ends lost 5 bases at V and 1 base at J; junction bases unmatched: 6. The CDR3 extends over 16 amino acids.

The V call is TRBV18, the J call TRBJ2-5; D ambiguous. The CDR3 is made up of 14 amino acids. Germline CDR1 is KGHSH and CDR2 is LQKENI. Trimming left V 0 bases short and J 3 bases short, with 8 bases between. The CDR3 nucleotides are TGTGCCAGCTCACCACCGAAGACAAAAGAGACCCAGTACTTC. Its protein is CASSPPKTKETQYF.

The chain has TRBV19 and TRBJ1-1; TRBD1 matches at 7 bases. With V trimmed by 5 bases and J by 2 bases, 8 bases remained unmatched. CDR1 is LNHDA, CDR2 SQIVND, per germline (reference sequence). This CDR3 comprises 15 residues. CDR3 DNA: TGTGCCAGTAGTCGACCGGGACAGACAAACACTGAAGCTTTCTTT. Translating it yields CASSRPGQTNTEAFF.

The rearrangement uses TRBV5-1 and TRBJ2-7, with TRBD1 matching over 10 bases. V trimming: 2 bases; J trimming: 5 bases; junction bases outside the gene matches: 7. Germline V CDR1 and CDR2: SGHRS, YFSETQ. CDR3 length: 15 amino acids. CDR3 in amino acids: CASSFRDRGGDEQYF. The CDR3, as DNA: TGCGCCAGCAGCTTCCGGGACAGGGGAGGCGACGAGCAGTACTTC.

The chain couples TRBV4-1 to TRBJ1-4, with D hard to call. Looked up from germline, CDR1 is MGHRA and CDR2 is YSYEKL. The CDR3 loop spans 15 amino acids. V was shortened by 1 base and J by 3 bases, with 9 bases between the two germline ends. CDR3 in DNA: TGCGCCAGCAGCCAAGGCAGGTCTTCTAATGAAAAACTGTTTTTT. Translating gives CASSQGRSSNEKLFF.

The chain joins TRBV5-4 to TRBJ2-5, with 11 bases fitting TRBD2. This CDR3 is 15 amino acids long. V shed 4 bases and J 5 bases; nucleotides not matched to a gene: 7. Per the germline V gene, CDR1 is SGHNT and CDR2 is YYREEE (reference sequence). The CDR3 protein is CASSPLAGAGETQYF. DNA of the CDR3: TGTGCCAGCAGCCCACTAGCGGGGGCCGGGGAGACCCAGTACTTC.

This chain connects TRBV7-9 to TRBJ2-5; 8 nucleotides align to TRBD1. The CDR3 runs 15 residues. Germline CDR1 and CDR2: SEHNR and FQNEAQ (reference sequence). Trimming removed 3 bases from V and 2 bases from J; junction bases left unmatched: 5. Here the CDR3 DNA reads TGTGCCAGCAGCTTTGGACAGGGCAAACAAGAGACCCAGTACTTC. Its protein is CASSFGQGKQETQYF.

The J gene is TRBJ1-3, the V gene TRBV9; TRBD1 aligns across 7 bases. CDR3 size: 14 residues. V was clipped by 3 bases and J by 4 bases; unmatched bases: 4. Germline V gene data show CDR1 as SGDLS and CDR2 as YYNGEE. The CDR3: CASSALGQGNTIYF. The CDR3 nucleotides are TGTGCCAGCAGCGCCCTGGGACAGGGAAACACCATATATTTT.

The CDR3 DNA reads TGTGCCTGGAGTAACGGACAGGGGAACACTGAAGCTTTCTTT. It encodes CAWSNGQGNTEAFF. This rearrangement joins TRBV30 to TRBJ1-1; TRBD1 agrees at 8 bases. V gave up 2 bases and J gave up 1 base; unmatched junction bases: 3. Germline V gives CDR1 GTSNPN, CDR2 SVGIG (reference sequence). There are 14 residues in the CDR3.

The V gene is TRBV9, the J gene TRBJ1-1; 7 bases fit TRBD1. V was pared by 2 bases and J by 3 bases, with 7 bases of the junction left unmatched. From germline, CDR1 is SGDLS and CDR2 YYNGEE. The CDR3 sequence is 15 residues long. CDR3 bases: TGTGCCAGCAGCGTGACAGGGAATTATGACACTGAAGCTTTCTTT. This encodes CASSVTGNYDTEAFF. The whole variable domain, filled in from reference TRBV9 and TRBJ1-1, reads DSGVTQTPKHLITATGQRVTLRCSPRSGDLSVYWYQQSLDQGLQFLIQYYNGEERAKGNILERFSAQQFPDLHSELNLSSLELGDSALYFCASSVTGNYDTEAFFGQGTRLTVV.

V is TRBV24-1 and J is TRBJ1-2; no clear D. The CDR3 runs 13 residues. Germline V CDR1 and CDR2: KGHDR, SFDVKD. With 2 bases removed from V and 7 bases from J, the gap between germline ends came to 10 bases. As DNA, the CDR3 is TGTGCCACCAGTGATTCCGGAGTAGCTGGCTACACCTTC. Amino acids: CATSDSGVAGYTF.

The table lists this clone with many counts. The V and J genes are TRBV19 and TRBJ2-7; possibly TRBD2 for D (6 bases). The V end was cut by 1 base, the J end by 6 bases, with 13 bases between. This CDR3 has 14 amino acids. The germline V gene encodes CDR1 LNHDA and CDR2 SQIVND (reference sequence). CDR3 region: CASSIGLDYSEQYF. The CDR3 bases are TGTGCCAGTAGTATAGGACTAGACTACTCCGAGCAGTACTTC.

V gene TRBV21-1 combines with J gene TRBJ2-1; TRBD1, the table's D call, was not compared with the DNA. TRBV21-1 is listed as a pseudogene. The CDR3 is 17 amino acids. The CDR3 DNA reads as TGTGCCAGCAGCAAATGCAGGGGACAGGGATGGGACAATGAGCAGTTCTTC. This sequence encodes CASSKCRGQGWDNEQFF.

The chain recombines TRBV23-1 with TRBJ2-5; weak D call: TRBD1 (5 bases). TRBV23-1 is annotated as an ORF whose role is uncertain. Trimming cost V 2 bases and J 4 bases, with 11 bases left between them. The CDR3 totals 14 residues. The CDR3 is CASSQPGFGETQYF. DNA of the CDR3: TGCGCCAGCAGTCAACCAGGGTTTGGAGAGACCCAGTACTTC.

This rearrangement joins TRBV9 to TRBJ2-5, with 11 positions matching TRBD1. The trim removed 2 bases at V and 4 bases at J, leaving 4 bases unmatched. The length of the CDR3 is 15 residues. In germline, CDR1 is SGDLS, CDR2 YYNGEE. CDR3 nucleotides: TGTGCCAGCAGCGTCAGGACAGGGGGCGGAGAGACCCAGTACTTC. The encoded protein is CASSVRTGGGETQYF.

The V call is TRBV7-3, the J call TRBJ2-1; 10 bases fit TRBD2. The CDR3 has 18 residues. V gave up 1 base and J gave up 2 bases; unmatched junction bases: 8. CDR1 and CDR2 from the germline V gene are SGHTA and FQGTGA. This chain's CDR3 is CASSLISGGPNTYNEQFF. The CDR3 coding sequence is TGTGCCAGCAGCTTAATTAGCGGGGGGCCCAACACCTACAATGAGCAGTTCTTC.

In DNA, the CDR3 is TGTGCCAGCTCGCGGGACAGCCCACCACGGGAGACCCAGTACTTC. Its protein is CASSRDSPPRETQYF. The chain has TRBV18 and TRBJ2-5; D is perhaps TRBD1 (7 bases). The V gene's germline CDR1 is KGHSH and CDR2 LQKENI. The CDR3 has 15 amino acids. The ends were cut back, 6 bases at V and 5 bases at J, with 19 bases in the middle.

The rearrangement joins TRBV6-5 to TRBJ1-3; TRBD1 is a possible D gene (6 bases). CDR3 length equals 14 residues. From germline, CDR1 is MNHEY and CDR2 SVGAGI. Trimming stripped 1 base from V and 3 bases from J, with 7 bases between. The CDR3 loop reads CASSYYRDGNTIYF. The CDR3, as DNA: TGTGCCAGCAGTTACTACAGGGATGGAAACACCATATATTTT.

V usage is TRBV28 and J usage is TRBJ2-7, with D tentatively TRBD1 (6 bases). The CDR3 has 14 amino acids. Germline CDR1 is MDHEN and CDR2 is SYDVKM. Trimming cost V 3 bases and J 4 bases, with 13 bases left between them. CDR3 DNA sequence: TGTGCCAGCAGTTTGGGGGCAGGGTGGTACGAGCAGTACTTC. Its translation is CASSLGAGWYEQYF.

The chain couples TRBV12-3 or TRBV12-4 to TRBJ2-1; no reliable D call. CDR3 size: 13 residues. V shed 7 bases and J shed 2 bases, with 9 bases lying between them. Here the CDR3 reads CASNDTPYNEQFF. In DNA form, the CDR3 reads TGTGCCAGCAACGACACTCCCTACAATGAGCAGTTCTTC.

The CDR3 region has the DNA TGTGCCCAGGGCCTAGCCGGGGGGGGCACAGATACGCAGTATTTT. Protein product: CAQGLAGGGTDTQYF. The chain combines TRBV30 with TRBJ2-3, with 8 bases that match TRBD2. This CDR3 comprises 15 residues. V gave up 8 bases and J gave up 1 base; unmatched junction bases: 11. The germline V gene has CDR1 GTSNPN and CDR2 SVGIG (reference sequence). Variable domain in full (rest from reference TRBV30 and TRBJ2-3): SQTIHQWPATLVQPVGSPLSLECTVEGTSNPNLYWYRQAAGRGLQLLFYSVGIGQISSEVPQNLSASRPQDRQFILSSKKLLLSDSGFYLCAQGLAGGGTDTQYFGPGTRLTVL.

The V gene is TRBV5-8, the J gene TRBJ1-6; maybe TRBD1 (6 bases). CDR3 length: 15 residues. Looked up from germline, CDR1 is SGHTS and CDR2 is YDEGEE. V lost 0 bases and J 7 bases, leaving 11 bases between the germline ends. CDR3 nucleotide sequence: TGTGCCAGCAGCTTGGAGGGGGGGCTAAATTCACCCCTCCACTTT. It translates to CASSLEGGLNSPLHF.

V usage is TRBV24-1 and J usage is TRBJ1-2, with D tentatively TRBD1 (6 bases). This CDR3 has 14 amino acids. The germline V gene has CDR1 KGHDR and CDR2 SFDVKD. The germline V and J ends were trimmed by 2 bases and 7 bases, with 13 bases remaining between them. The CDR3, as DNA: TGTGCCACCAGTGATTCAGACGCAGGGGTTGGCTACACCTTC. This encodes CATSDSDAGVGYTF.

The rearrangement links TRBV28 to TRBJ1-1, with 7 positions matching TRBD1. V lost 6 bases to trimming and J lost 8 bases; unmatched junction nucleotides: 6. This CDR3 comprises 12 residues. CDR1 is MDHEN, CDR2 SYDVKM, per germline. The CDR3 is CASRSTGREAFF. For the CDR3, the DNA is TGTGCCAGCAGATCGACAGGGAGAGAAGCTTTCTTT. The whole variable domain, remainder taken from reference TRBV28 and TRBJ1-1, is DVKVTQSSRYLVKRTGEKVFLECVQDMDHENMFWYRQDPGLGLRLIYFSYDVKMKEKGDIPEGYSVSREKKERFSLILESASTNQTSMYLCASRSTGREAFFGQGTRLTVV.

The gene calls are TRBV7-9 and TRBJ2-5, with D tentatively TRBD1 (5 bases). Per the germline V gene, CDR1 is SEHNR and CDR2 is FQNEAQ (reference sequence). Deletions cut 5 bases from V and 2 bases from J, with 9 bases between. The CDR3 contains 13 residues. The CDR3 loop is CASSQDRQETQYF. In DNA, the CDR3 is TGTGCCAGCAGCCAAGACAGACAAGAGACCCAGTACTTC. The full variable domain, rest sourced from reference TRBV7-9 and TRBJ2-5, is DTGVSQNPRHKITKRGQNVTFRCDPISEHNRLYWYRQTLGQGPEFLTYFQNEAQLEKSRLLSDRFSAERPKGSFSTLEIQRTEQGDSAMYLCASSQDRQETQYFGPGTRLLVL.

V usage is TRBV12-5 and J usage is TRBJ1-3; D perhaps matches TRBD1 (5 bases). This CDR3 is 16 amino acids long. From germline, CDR1 is LGHNT and CDR2 FRNRAP. Trimming stripped 1 base from V and 0 bases from J, with 10 bases between. The CDR3: CASGLAQVLSGNTIYF. In DNA form, the CDR3 reads TGTGCTAGTGGTTTGGCACAGGTCCTCTCTGGAAACACCATATATTTT. The entire variable domain, with the rest obtained from reference TRBV12-5 and TRBJ1-3, is as follows: DARVTQTPRHKVTEMGQEVTMRCQPILGHNTVFWYRQTMMQGLELLAYFRNRAPLDDSGMPKDRFSAEMPDATLATLKIQPSEPRDSAVYFCASGLAQVLSGNTIYFGEGSWLTVV.

J is TRBJ2-3 and V is TRBV9; 10 bases agree with TRBD1. This CDR3 is built from 13 residues. Germline assignment: CDR1 SGDLS and CDR2 YYNGEE. Trimming took 7 bases from V and 6 from J; bases not matched to a gene: 5. The CDR3 DNA follows: TGTGCCAGCGGACAGGGGGAAAGGGATACGCAGTATTTT. Residues: CASGQGERDTQYF.

This clone was detected a few times. CDR3 nucleotides: TGCAGCGTTGAATTAGGAGGACCTTCCTACGAGCAGTACTTC. Its translation: CSVELGGPSYEQYF. This chain connects TRBV29-1 to TRBJ2-7, with a possible D match to TRBD2 (5 bases). This CDR3 comprises 14 residues. Germline V CDR1 and CDR2: SQVTM, ANQGSEA. The ends were cut back, 2 bases at V and 1 base at J, with 12 bases in the middle.

The chain couples TRBV3-1 (or the pseudogene TRBV3-2) to TRBJ2-7, with 8 bases matching TRBD2. The J segment lost 0 bases and the V segment lost 4 bases, leaving 8 bases of the junction unmatched. CDR3 length: 16 residues. CDR1 is LGHDT and CDR2 is YNNKEL in the germline V gene (reference sequence). The DNA for the CDR3 is TGTGCCAGCAGCCGGGACTCCGGGACTAGCTCCTACGAGCAGTACTTC. Protein product: CASSRDSGTSSYEQYF.

CDR3 amino acids: CASSEAARTGAYEQYF. CDR3 nucleotide sequence: TGTGCCAGCAGTGAAGCGGCCCGGACAGGTGCCTACGAGCAGTACTTC. The genes are TRBV6-1 and TRBJ2-7; 7 bases match TRBD1. Germline loops: CDR1 MNHNS, CDR2 SASEGT. J lost 2 bases, V lost 0 bases, and 7 bases had no gene match. The CDR3 runs to 16 residues.

This clone was seen once. The same CDR3 also results from other DNA sequences found in this sample. The J gene is TRBJ2-7, the V gene TRBV19; 7 nucleotides line up with TRBD2. The CDR3 length is 14 residues. CDR1 and CDR2 from the germline V gene are LNHDA and SQIVND (reference sequence). The V segment lost 1 base and the J segment 3 bases; nucleotides outside the gene matches: 3. CDR3 bases: TGTGCCAGTAGTATAGGGGCGGGGGACTACGAGCAGTACTTC. Amino acids: CASSIGAGDYEQYF.

The chain uses TRBV9 and TRBJ1-2; 8 bases are a match to TRBD1. CDR3 size: 15 residues. V shed 4 bases and J 3 bases; nucleotides not matched to a gene: 8. Germline lookup yields CDR1 SGDLS and CDR2 YYNGEE. The CDR3 reads CASSSDRVDDYGYTF. Here the CDR3 DNA reads TGTGCCAGCAGCTCGGACAGGGTAGACGACTATGGCTACACCTTC.